This T cell receptor (beta chain) was identified during a study of T cell responses to AZD1222 COVID-19 vaccine. Study findings and constraints: Most donors were white British and more were female, and clonal diversity was possibly underestimated. Samples come after the peak T cell response, not at day 14.

V was clipped by 3 bases and J by 4 bases; unmatched bases: 13. This CDR3 contains 17 residues. The germline CDR1 and CDR2 sequences are SGDLS and YYNGEE. Using immunoSEQ multiplex PCR, the repertoire was profiled, and TCRdb retains in-frame clones only, with some absent. This table has around 170,000 clones, approximately 90% appearing once. A note on this clone: Its antigen is not known.

This chain links TRBV9 with TRBJ2-3; 8 positions match TRBD1. This sample comprised peripheral blood, obtained on day 0 of AZD1222 vaccination. This receptor was taken from an adult in good health. This CDR3 reads CASSDRTGTGVADTQYF. CDR3 sequence (DNA): TGTGCCAGCAGCGACCGAACCGGGACAGGTGTAGCAGATACGCAGTATTTT. The variable domain in full, with the rest retrieved from reference TRBV9 and TRBJ2-3, is DSGVTQTPKHLITATGQRVTLRCSPRSGDLSVYWYQQSLDQGLQFLIQYYNGEERAKGNILERFSAQQFPDLHSELNLSSLELGDSALYFCASSDRTGTGVADTQYFGPGTRLTVL.